This TCR beta chain was recorded in a study of blood T cell repertoires in COVID-19. Clones were read by immunoSEQ multiplex PCR, and TCRdb kept only the in-frame ones, dropping some. Of tens of thousands of clones listed, 88% are singletons. The CDR3 is 13 amino acids. Germline CDR1 is MGHRA and CDR2 is YSYEKL. V gave up 4 bases and J gave up 4 bases, with 11 bases separating them. This sequence joins TRBV4-1 and TRBJ2-7, with D hard to call. This clonotype was sampled from a man between 65 and 85 years old with acute or convalescent COVID-19. The sample consisted of peripheral blood. CDR3 nucleotide sequence: TGCGCCAGCAGCCTGGCGGCCGGGTACGAGCAGTACTTC. Translating gives CASSLAAGYEQYF.